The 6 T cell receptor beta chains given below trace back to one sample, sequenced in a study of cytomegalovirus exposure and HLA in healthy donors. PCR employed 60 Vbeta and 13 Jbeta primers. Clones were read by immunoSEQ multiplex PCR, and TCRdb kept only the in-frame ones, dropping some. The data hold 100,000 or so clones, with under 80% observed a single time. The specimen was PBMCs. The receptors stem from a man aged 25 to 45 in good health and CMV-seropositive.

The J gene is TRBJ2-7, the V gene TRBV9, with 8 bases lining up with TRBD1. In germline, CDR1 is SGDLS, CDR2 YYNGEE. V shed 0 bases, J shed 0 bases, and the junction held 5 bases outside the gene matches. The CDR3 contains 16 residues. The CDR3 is CASSVGLTGGSYEQYF. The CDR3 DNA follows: TGTGCCAGCAGCGTAGGATTAACAGGGGGCTCCTACGAGCAGTACTTC.

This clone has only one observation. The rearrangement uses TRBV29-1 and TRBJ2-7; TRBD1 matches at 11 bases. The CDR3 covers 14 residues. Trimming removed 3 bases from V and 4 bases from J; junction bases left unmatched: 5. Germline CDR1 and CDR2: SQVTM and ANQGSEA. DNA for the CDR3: TGCAGCGTTGAGGGAGGACAGGGGGCGTACGAGCAGTACTTC. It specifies CSVEGGQGAYEQYF.

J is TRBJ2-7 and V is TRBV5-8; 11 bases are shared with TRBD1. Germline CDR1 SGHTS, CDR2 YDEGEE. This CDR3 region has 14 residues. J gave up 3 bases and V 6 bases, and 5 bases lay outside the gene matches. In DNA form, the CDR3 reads TGTGCCAGCACCACCGGGACAGGGGGCTACGAGCAGTACTTC. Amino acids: CASTTGTGGYEQYF.

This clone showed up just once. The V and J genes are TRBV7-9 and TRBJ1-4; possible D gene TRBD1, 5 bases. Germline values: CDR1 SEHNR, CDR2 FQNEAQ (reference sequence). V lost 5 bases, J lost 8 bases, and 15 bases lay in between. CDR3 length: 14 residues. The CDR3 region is CASSQTTYREKLFF. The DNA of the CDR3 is TGTGCCAGCAGCCAAACGACATACAGGGAAAAACTGTTTTTT.

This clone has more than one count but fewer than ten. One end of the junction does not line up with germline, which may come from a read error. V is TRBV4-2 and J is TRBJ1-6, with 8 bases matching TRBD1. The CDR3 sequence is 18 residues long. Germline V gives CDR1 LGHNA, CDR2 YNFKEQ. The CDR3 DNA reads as TGTGCCAGCAGCCAAGATCAGAGGACAGGGAGCTATTATTCACCCCTCCACTTT. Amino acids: CASSQDQRTGSYYSPLHF.

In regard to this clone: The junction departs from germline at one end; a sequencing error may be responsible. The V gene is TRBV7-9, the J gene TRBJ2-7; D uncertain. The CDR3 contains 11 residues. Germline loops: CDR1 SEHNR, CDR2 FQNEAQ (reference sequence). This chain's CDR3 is CSSSNSLEQYF. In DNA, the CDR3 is TGTTCCAGCAGCAACTCCTTAGAGCAGTACTTC.